The rows below give T cell receptor beta chains drawn from one sample of a study of T cell responses to AZD1222 COVID-19 vaccine. Only in-frame clones appear in the TCRdb table, and some are missing; sequencing was by immunoSEQ multiplex PCR. The sample yields roughly 120,000 clones, 70% to 90% seen once. The sequences come from peripheral blood, collected 28 days after the second AZD1222 dose. All receptors derive from an adult who received the AZD1222 COVID-19 vaccine. CDR3s leave out the opening cysteine and the closing phenylalanine or tryptophan.

J	V	CDR3
TRBJ1-5	TRBV21-1	ASSKVGTGGEDSNQPQH
TRBJ1-6	TRBV20-1	SASYSGSPLH
TRBJ2-1	TRBV7-3	ASSSSTSGGQYEQF
TRBJ1-4	TRBV7-9	ASSSQGAGEKLF
TRBJ1-1	TRBV11-2	ASSPAQGWGTEAF
TRBJ2-7	TRBV28	ASSSDRPVRSRY
TRBJ1-2	TRBV19	ASSIGSDYT
TRBJ2-2	TRBV5-1	ASSLGDREFSGELF
TRBJ2-3	TRBV5-1	ASSLSGTSPPDTQY
TRBJ2-7	TRBV6-5	ASSRSRYEQY
TRBJ1-1	TRBV11-2	ASRFGGAQDTEAF
TRBJ1-1	TRBV2	ASRSGGSLMNTEAF
TRBJ1-3	TRBV3-1/TRBV3-2	ASSRQRNTIY
TRBJ1-1	TRBV10-3	AISPGLGQLNTEAF
TRBJ2-7	TRBV21-1	PSSFRRGISYEQY
TRBJ2-3	TRBV9	ASSRDVSTDTQY
TRBJ2-5	TRBV28	AEGTGGVGETQY
TRBJ2-1	TRBV5-4	ASSFGKLAYNEQF
TRBJ2-7	TRBV9	ASSPPEGAAYEQY
TRBJ2-7	TRBV27	ASSSSYEQY
TRBJ1-1	TRBV10-3	AISPERGRTEAF
TRBJ1-1	TRBV11-2	ASSGQPNTEAF